The 29 T cell receptor beta chains given below trace back to one sample, sequenced in a study of blood T cell repertoires in COVID-19 (dated by TCRdb to 2019 to 2021). Library method: the immunoSEQ multiplex PCR assay. TCRdb limited this immuneACCESS table to in-frame rearrangements with V and J called. A share of clones is missing; checked studies link under half to unresolved V genes, and the rest is unexplained. In this sample the table shows approximately 200,000 clones, 87% of which occur a single time. The ten biggest clones cover roughly 7.2% of the sample. Specimen: PBMCs or T cells enriched from blood (not recorded which). The receptors were sampled from a young man in a cohort exposed to, infected with or recovered from COVID-19 (not recorded which).

In this sample, this clone turned up once. V and J are TRBV28 and TRBJ1-1, with D possibly being TRBD1 (5 bases). CDR3 size: 16 residues. Trimming stripped 2 bases from V and 8 bases from J, with 21 bases between. Germline loops: CDR1 MDHEN, CDR2 SYDVKM. The CDR3 region has the DNA TGTGCCAGCAGTTTAATCGGACTTGGGACTTTCCCAGAAGCTTTCTTT. Protein product: CASSLIGLGTFPEAFF.

The chain employs TRBV3-1 (or the pseudogene TRBV3-2) and TRBJ2-2; D is uncertain. V lost 2 bases to trimming and J lost 2 bases, with 15 bases between them. Germline V gives CDR1 LGHDT, CDR2 YNNKEL (reference sequence). The CDR3 spans 17 residues. CDR3 sequence (DNA): TGTGCCAGCAGCCAATTCCCCCGGAGTCGTAACACCGGGGAGCTGTTTTTT. Translating it yields CASSQFPRSRNTGELFF.

The rearrangement joins TRBV7-8 to TRBJ2-7; 12 nucleotides line up with TRBD2. The V gene end was trimmed by 5 bases and the J gene end by 5 bases; junction bases not matched to a gene: 10. This CDR3 has 16 residues. Germline CDR1 reads SGHVS; CDR2 reads FQNEAQ. The DNA of the CDR3 is TGTGCCAGCAGCGCAAAGACTAGCGGGAGTTCCGACGAGCAGTACTTC. It encodes CASSAKTSGSSDEQYF.

This clone was observed a single time. The chain uses TRBV9 and TRBJ2-5; 7 bases are a match to TRBD2. CDR1 is SGDLS, CDR2 YYNGEE, per germline. This CDR3 region has 15 residues. The trim removed 4 bases at V and 4 bases at J, leaving 10 bases unmatched. DNA for the CDR3: TGTGCCAGCAGCCGGTCCGGTACGGGGGGAGAGACCCAGTACTTC. Amino acid sequence: CASSRSGTGGETQYF.

The rearrangement uses TRBV18 and TRBJ1-4; TRBD1 aligns across 7 bases. The CDR3 is 15 residues long. Germline CDR1 KGHSH, CDR2 LQKENI. V lost 6 bases, J lost 7 bases, and 11 bases stayed unmatched. DNA of the CDR3: TGTGCCAGCTCGGCCGAACCGAACAGGGGTGAAAAACTGTTTTTT. It encodes CASSAEPNRGEKLFF.

This chain uses TRBV7-8 with TRBJ1-4, with TRBD1 matching over 8 bases. There are 17 residues in the CDR3. Germline-derived CDR1 and CDR2 are SGHVS and FQNEAQ. J lost 5 bases, V lost 1 base, and 9 bases had no gene match. Here the CDR3 reads CASSLVPQGATNEKLFF. The CDR3 DNA follows: TGTGCCAGCAGCTTAGTACCGCAGGGGGCCACAAATGAAAAACTGTTTTTT.

This clone was counted a single time. Other DNA sequences in this sample translate to the same CDR3. V usage is TRBV28 and J usage is TRBJ1-1; 7 bases line up with TRBD1. Germline trimming cut 6 bases from V and 0 bases from J; bases unmatched to any gene: 4. Germline assignment: CDR1 MDHEN and CDR2 SYDVKM. CDR3 size: 14 residues. CDR3 nucleotide sequence: TGTGCCAGCAGACCGGGACAGATGAACACTGAAGCTTTCTTT. It is translated as CASRPGQMNTEAFF.

The CDR3 is CASSLDRVTNTGELFF. The CDR3 DNA reads TGTGCCAGCAGCTTAGATCGAGTCACGAACACCGGGGAGCTGTTTTTT. This rearrangement joins TRBV7-8 to TRBJ2-2; D call uncertain. Germline V gives CDR1 SGHVS, CDR2 FQNEAQ. Trimming shortened V by 1 base and J by 0 bases, and 9 bases separated the two germline ends. This CDR3 comprises 16 residues.

Concerning this clone: Other DNA sequences in this specimen translate into the identical CDR3. This chain links TRBV5-1 with TRBJ1-3, with 7 bases identical to TRBD1. The CDR3 sequence is 15 residues long. V dropped 0 bases and J dropped 3; count of bases not matched to a gene: 3. The germline V gene encodes CDR1 SGHRS and CDR2 YFSETQ. The CDR3 protein is CASSLEGASGNTIYF. The DNA for the CDR3 is TGCGCCAGCAGCTTGGAGGGGGCGAGTGGAAACACCATATATTTT. The full variable domain, in which reference TRBV5-1 and TRBJ1-3 provide the parts outside the CDR3, is KAGVTQTPRYLIKTRGQQVTLSCSPISGHRSVSWYQQTPGQGLQFLFEYFSETQRNKGNFPGRFSGRQFSNSRSEMNVSTLELGDSALYLCASSLEGASGNTIYFGEGSWLTVV.

The rearrangement joins TRBV5-1 to TRBJ1-1; TRBD1 matches 7 bases. Germline V CDR1 and CDR2: SGHRS, YFSETQ. This CDR3 contains 14 residues. V was clipped by 0 bases and J by 4 bases; unmatched bases: 3. The DNA for the CDR3 is TGCGCCAGCAGCTTGGGCAGACAGGGCACTGAAGCTTTCTTT. Encoded protein: CASSLGRQGTEAFF.

The gene calls are TRBV10-2 and TRBJ2-7; the D gene is possibly TRBD1 (6 bases). The CDR3 length is 12 residues. V lost 8 bases and J lost 5, with 13 bases in between. Germline-derived CDR1 and CDR2 are WSHSY and SAAADI. CDR3 nucleotides: TGCGCCAGCGGCTACCAGGGGAACGAGCAGTACTTC. This encodes CASGYQGNEQYF.

The rearrangement links TRBV7-8 to TRBJ2-2; TRBD2 is a possible D gene (5 bases). Germline V gene data show CDR1 as SGHVS and CDR2 as FQNEAQ. The CDR3 is 15 amino acids. Trimming left V 8 bases short and J 1 base short, with 14 bases between. CDR3 bases: TGTGCCAGCCACTCAACGGCGGGGAACACCGGGGAGCTGTTTTTT. This encodes CASHSTAGNTGELFF.

The V gene is TRBV6-5, the J gene TRBJ2-7, with a tentative D call TRBD2 (5 bases). The V end lost 2 bases, the J end lost 2 bases, and 13 bases lay between the germline ends. Germline CDR1 MNHEY, CDR2 SVGAGI. The CDR3 is 15 amino acids. The CDR3 is CASSYASRHTYEQYF. CDR3 DNA sequence: TGTGCCAGCAGTTACGCTAGCCGCCACACCTACGAGCAGTACTTC.

This clone was counted between two and nine times. The V gene is TRBV7-9, the J gene TRBJ1-5, with D possibly TRBD1 on 6 matching bases. The CDR3 loop spans 15 amino acids. Germline V gene sequence: CDR1 SEHNR, CDR2 FQNEAQ (reference sequence). V dropped 1 base and J dropped 2 bases, with 9 bases sitting between them. The CDR3 DNA follows: TGTGCCAGCAGCTTAGGCCAGGGGCGCAATCAGCCCCAGCATTTT. It encodes CASSLGQGRNQPQHF. Based on the CDR3 plus reference TRBV7-9 and TRBJ1-5, the full variable domain is DTGVSQNPRHKITKRGQNVTFRCDPISEHNRLYWYRQTLGQGPEFLTYFQNEAQLEKSRLLSDRFSAERPKGSFSTLEIQRTEQGDSAMYLCASSLGQGRNQPQHFGDGTRLSIL.

The chain employs TRBV18 and TRBJ1-1; TRBD1 aligns across 7 bases. Germline loops: CDR1 KGHSH, CDR2 LQKENI. The CDR3 extends over 15 amino acids. The V segment lost 3 bases and the J segment 0 bases; nucleotides outside the gene matches: 4. Written as DNA, the CDR3 is TGTGCCAGCTCACCCCGGACAGGATTGAACACTGAAGCTTTCTTT. Protein sequence: CASSPRTGLNTEAFF.

The V gene is TRBV12-3 or TRBV12-4, the J gene TRBJ1-2, with 8 bases matching TRBD1. The CDR3 runs to 13 residues. Trimming took 8 bases from V and 5 from J; bases not matched to a gene: 7. CDR3 sequence: CASRLTGGYGYTF. The DNA for the CDR3 is TGTGCCAGCCGCCTTACAGGGGGGTATGGCTACACCTTC.

The sample holds one count of this clone. The chain combines TRBV29-1 with TRBJ1-4; a possible D gene is TRBD1 (6 bases). The CDR3 covers 13 residues. Germline V gene data show CDR1 as SQVTM and CDR2 as ANQGSEA. Deletions cut 6 bases from V and 8 bases from J, with 16 bases between. In nucleotides, the CDR3 is TGCAGCGTCAAGGGGGGGGTAGGCGAAAAACTGTTTTTT. Amino acids: CSVKGGVGEKLFF. Looking up the rest from reference TRBV29-1 and TRBJ1-4 gives the full variable domain: SAVISQKPSRDICQRGTSLTIQCQVDSQVTMMFWYRQQPGQSLTLIATANQGSEATYESGFVIDKFPISRPNLTFSTLTVSNMSPEDSSIYLCSVKGGVGEKLFFGSGTQLSVL.

The chain carries TRBV4-3 and TRBJ1-2; no definite D call. Germline V CDR1 and CDR2: LGHNA, YSLEER. Trimming cost V 0 bases and J 8 bases, with 10 bases left between them. The CDR3 is 13 residues long. CDR3 sequence (DNA): TGCGCCAGCAGCCAAGATCTAGCGGCCGGCTACACCTTC. Translating it yields CASSQDLAAGYTF.

CDR3 coding DNA: TGTGCCAGCAAATTCGGGAGGGACTCCGAGGGTGGCTACACCTTC. Its protein product is CASKFGRDSEGGYTF. J is TRBJ1-2 and V is TRBV27; D is perhaps TRBD1 (5 bases). This CDR3 contains 15 residues. Germline V gene data show CDR1 as MNHEY and CDR2 as SMNVEV (reference sequence). V lost 7 bases and J 7 bases, leaving 22 bases between the germline ends.

The J gene is TRBJ2-1, the V gene TRBV27, with 8 bases identical to TRBD1. The CDR3 is 15 amino acids. The ends lost 6 bases at V and 7 bases at J; junction bases unmatched: 11. Germline V gene data show CDR1 as MNHEY and CDR2 as SMNVEV (reference sequence). CDR3 coding DNA: TGTGCCAGCAGAACAGGACAGGGCGGCATGAATGAGCAGTTCTTC. Translated: CASRTGQGGMNEQFF.

The genes are TRBV14 and TRBJ2-6; unclear D gene. This CDR3 is 13 amino acids long. Trimming removed 4 bases at V and 4 bases at J, with 5 bases between. Germline-derived CDR1 and CDR2 are SGHDN and FVKESK. CDR3 DNA: TGTGCCAGCAGCCGAACAGGGGCCAACGTCCTGACTTTC. Amino acids: CASSRTGANVLTF.

The V and J genes are TRBV28 and TRBJ2-7; 7 nucleotides line up with TRBD2. V shed 2 bases and J 2 bases; nucleotides not matched to a gene: 6. The CDR3 contains 15 residues. Germline V CDR1 and CDR2: MDHEN, SYDVKM. Here the CDR3 DNA reads TGTGCCAGCAGTTTACTAGCGGAGGGGACCTACGAGCAGTACTTC. It yields the protein CASSLLAEGTYEQYF.

This clone appeared a few times. The chain is built from TRBV4-1 and TRBJ1-2, with 8 bases identical to TRBD1. V was clipped by 4 bases and J by 4 bases; unmatched bases: 8. This CDR3 is built from 15 residues. Germline V gene lookup returns CDR1 MGHRA and CDR2 YSYEKL. The CDR3 nucleotides are TGCGCCAGCAGCCCGTCGACAGGGGAGGGCTATGGCTACACCTTC. This translates into CASSPSTGEGYGYTF.

J is TRBJ1-6 and V is TRBV28; maybe TRBD1 (6 bases). The CDR3 is made up of 18 amino acids. The germline V and J ends were trimmed by 0 bases and 7 bases, with 19 bases remaining between them. From germline, CDR1 is MDHEN and CDR2 SYDVKM. CDR3 sequence: CASSLWGTSLFRNSPLHF. The CDR3 DNA sequence: TGTGCCAGCAGTTTATGGGGGACATCGCTTTTTAGGAATTCACCCCTCCACTTT.

V gene TRBV23-1 combines with J gene TRBJ1-6; no clear D. TRBV23-1 is recorded as an ORF, its role being uncertain. V gave up 11 bases and J gave up 13 bases, with 18 bases separating them. The CDR3 contains 12 residues. This CDR3 is CALSGELAPLHF. The CDR3 DNA sequence: TGCGCCCTTTCTGGAGAGCTGGCGCCCCTCCACTTT.

The rearrangement links TRBV9 to TRBJ2-1; 11 nucleotides agree with TRBD2. CDR1 and CDR2 from the germline V gene are SGDLS and YYNGEE. V gave up 4 bases and J gave up 10 bases; unmatched junction bases: 16. This CDR3 has 17 amino acids. CDR3 region: CASSQVSGLAGEREQFF. Here the CDR3 DNA reads TGTGCCAGCAGCCAAGTAAGCGGACTAGCGGGCGAGCGGGAGCAGTTCTTC.

This chain uses TRBV6-1 with TRBJ2-1; D is possibly TRBD1 (5 bases). Trimming pared 2 bases from V and 2 bases from J, leaving 10 bases between. The CDR3 is 15 residues long. Per the germline V gene, CDR1 is MNHNS and CDR2 is SASEGT. The CDR3 nucleotides read TGTGCCAGCAGTGAACTGGGGCTCACCTACAATGAGCAGTTCTTC. Its translation is CASSELGLTYNEQFF.

The rearrangement links TRBV6-2 or TRBV6-3 to TRBJ1-1, with 9 bases identical to TRBD1. The CDR3 covers 14 residues. The germline V gene encodes CDR1 MNHEY and CDR2 SVGEGT. Trimming at V came to 2 bases and at J to 4 bases, leaving 2 bases not matched to a gene. The CDR3 spells CASSYGQGSTEAFF. The DNA for the CDR3 is TGTGCCAGCAGTTACGGACAGGGGAGCACTGAAGCTTTCTTT.

The chain carries TRBV9 and TRBJ1-5, with a tentative D call TRBD1 (5 bases). The CDR3 is made up of 14 amino acids. V was shortened by 5 bases and J by 8 bases, with 17 bases between the two germline ends. Germline CDR1 reads SGDLS; CDR2 reads YYNGEE. The CDR3 sequence is CASSYTPGGEPQHF. In DNA, the CDR3 is TGTGCCAGCAGTTACACTCCCGGGGGAGAGCCCCAGCATTTT.